Following are 21 T cell receptor beta chains from one sample sequenced in a study of T cells in Graves' hyperthyroidism and ophthalmopathy. Using RNA transcripts as the source, TCR beta CDR3 regions were amplified. First-round RT-PCR with HTBI primers amplified the TCR CDR3 region. Each CDR3 protein gets one entry after TCRdb re-called the multiplex PCR reads with MiXCR. The sample consists of about 480,000 distinct CDR3 sequences, 13% to 15% of them appearing once. What was sequenced was blood. These receptors came from a woman aged 18-29 years with Graves' hyperthyroidism.

This clonotype appeared many times. This chain joins TRBV20-1 and TRBJ1-2; 7 bases match TRBD1. Trimming took 5 bases from V and 5 from J; bases not matched to a gene: 11. Looked up from germline, CDR1 is DFQATT and CDR2 is SNEGSKA (reference sequence). The length of the CDR3 is 14 residues. The CDR3, as DNA: TGCAGTGCTGCACCGGGACAGTTAGGATATGGCTACACCTTC. Translating gives CSAAPGQLGYGYTF.

This clonotype was picked up many times. The CDR3 here is CATALDWGADTQYF. The CDR3 coding sequence is TGTGCCACCGCCCTAGACTGGGGGGCAGATACGCAGTATTTT. The chain joins TRBV15 to TRBJ2-3; possibly TRBD2 for D (6 bases). The CDR3 has 14 residues. Deletions cut 8 bases from V and 4 bases from J, with 16 bases between. CDR1 and CDR2 (germline): LNHNV, YYDKDF (reference sequence).

The chain is built from TRBV6-1 and TRBJ1-5, with D uncertain. V shed 6 bases and J shed 2 bases, with 8 bases lying between them. This CDR3 spans 13 amino acids. Germline V gives CDR1 MNHNS, CDR2 SASEGT. Written as DNA, the CDR3 is TGTGCCAGCAGGGACCAAGGCAATCAGCCCCAGCATTTT. Protein: CASRDQGNQPQHF.

This clonotype was found a few times. The rearrangement uses TRBV6-1 and TRBJ2-7; perhaps TRBD1 as D (6 bases). The V gene lost 0 bases and the J gene lost 3 bases, with 24 bases spanning the gap. CDR1 is MNHNS and CDR2 is SASEGT in the germline V gene. The length of the CDR3 is 19 residues. In nucleotides, the CDR3 is TGTGCCAGCAGTGAAGCTTCTCGTTGGAGCGCCAGGGGACACTACGAGCAGTACGTC. It codes for CASSEASRWSARGHYEQYV.

This clonotype came up many times. The CDR3 coding sequence is TGTGCTAGTGGTCCTACCCCGGGACAGGGGTTCTATGGCTACACCTTC. This codes for CASGPTPGQGFYGYTF. This chain uses TRBV12-5 with TRBJ1-2; 10 bases fit TRBD1. Per germline, CDR1 LGHNT and CDR2 FRNRAP. The V gene end was trimmed by 5 bases and the J gene end by 4 bases; junction bases not matched to a gene: 10. CDR3 length: 16 amino acids.

This clonotype was counted ten times or more. The chain uses TRBV30 and TRBJ1-1; D is undetermined. From germline, CDR1 is GTSNPN and CDR2 SVGIG (reference sequence). The CDR3 is made up of 15 amino acids. V was shortened by 3 bases and J by 4 bases, with 18 bases between the two germline ends. The CDR3 loop reads CAWSPREFLSTEAFF. In DNA, the CDR3 is TGTGCCTGGAGCCCTCGAGAGTTTTTGAGCACTGAAGCTTTCTTT.

The genes are TRBV7-3 and TRBJ2-2; no definite D call. V was shortened by 2 bases and J by 0 bases, with 7 bases between the two germline ends. Germline CDR1 SGHTA, CDR2 FQGTGA. This CDR3 region has 15 residues. CDR3 amino acids: CASSLEAANTGELFF. CDR3 sequence (DNA): TGTGCCAGCAGCTTAGAGGCAGCGAACACCGGGGAGCTGTTTTTT.

This clonotype was counted ten times or more. V gene TRBV10-3 combines with J gene TRBJ2-1; weak D call: TRBD2 (6 bases). This CDR3 comprises 13 residues. CDR1 and CDR2 from the germline V gene are ENHRY and SYGVKD. V lost 6 bases, J lost 5 bases, and 11 bases lay in between. This CDR3 reads CAISPGANNEQFF. CDR3 DNA sequence: TGTGCCATCAGCCCGGGAGCGAACAATGAGCAGTTCTTC.

This clonotype was picked up many times. This chain links TRBV2 with TRBJ1-1; 9 bases are a match to TRBD1. The CDR3 totals 13 residues. Germline V gives CDR1 SNHLY, CDR2 FYNNEI. The V gene end was trimmed by 10 bases and the J gene end by 11 bases; junction bases not matched to a gene: 14. This CDR3 is CATRDRVLRGAFF. In nucleotides, the CDR3 is TGTGCCACCCGGGACAGGGTTCTGCGGGGCGCTTTCTTT.

This rearrangement joins TRBV9 to TRBJ2-7; D is undetermined. The germline V gene has CDR1 SGDLS and CDR2 YYNGEE. This CDR3 contains 13 residues. V dropped 0 bases and J dropped 3 bases, with 7 bases sitting between them. The CDR3 bases are TGTGCCAGCAGCGTAGATGTCAGCTACGAGCAGTACTTC. This sequence encodes CASSVDVSYEQYF.

The chain is built from TRBV4-2 and TRBJ1-6; D gene unclear. The CDR3 has 15 amino acids. Looked up from germline, CDR1 is LGHNA and CDR2 is YNFKEQ. The ends were cut back, 4 bases at V and 8 bases at J, with 15 bases in the middle. The CDR3 DNA sequence: TGTGCCAGCAGCCCTGCCCGCGCAGGAGATTCACCCCTCCACTTT. Its protein product is CASSPARAGDSPLHF.

This clonotype was picked up many times. The rearrangement links TRBV30 to TRBJ2-7, with D possibly TRBD2 on 5 matching bases. There are 11 residues in the CDR3. Trimming cost V 1 base and J 9 bases, with 10 bases left between them. Per the germline V gene, CDR1 is GTSNPN and CDR2 is SVGIG (reference sequence). The DNA for the CDR3 is TGTGCCTGGAGTGCCCGGGGTGGGCAGTACTTC. Translated, it gives CAWSARGGQYF.

In its sample, this clonotype was seen many times. The CDR3 sequence is CASSLMPPTSSYNEQFF. The CDR3 DNA sequence: TGTGCCAGCAGCTTAATGCCCCCAACTAGCTCCTACAATGAGCAGTTCTTC. The chain links TRBV7-3 to TRBJ2-1, with TRBD2 as a possible D gene (5 bases). V shed 1 base and J shed 0 bases, with 13 bases lying between them. This CDR3 has 17 amino acids. Looked up from germline, CDR1 is SGHTA and CDR2 is FQGTGA. Supplemented by reference TRBV7-3 and TRBJ2-1, the full variable domain reads GAGVSQTPSNKVTEKGKYVELRCDPISGHTALYWYRQSLGQGPEFLIYFQGTGAADDSGLPNDRFFAVRPEGSVSTLKIQRTERGDSAVYLCASSLMPPTSSYNEQFFGPGTRLTVL.

This clonotype occurred many times. The V gene is TRBV2, the J gene TRBJ1-5; D is unresolved. The germline V and J ends were trimmed by 1 base and 0 bases, with 4 bases remaining between them. This CDR3 comprises 14 residues. Germline CDR1 is SNHLY and CDR2 is FYNNEI. CDR3 loop: CASSEGYSNQPQHF. CDR3 bases: TGTGCCAGCAGTGAAGGGTATAGCAATCAGCCCCAGCATTTT.

J is TRBJ2-2 and V is TRBV6-1, with D perhaps matching TRBD1 (6 bases). Germline V gives CDR1 MNHNS, CDR2 SASEGT. CDR3 length equals 13 residues. The germline V and J ends were trimmed by 7 bases and 7 bases, with 13 bases remaining between them. The CDR3 spells CASKWGPRGELFF. CDR3 in DNA: TGTGCCAGCAAGTGGGGGCCTCGCGGGGAGCTGTTTTTT.

This rearrangement joins TRBV15 to TRBJ2-1, with D unresolved. V was cut by 1 base and J by 9 bases, with 4 bases left in between. This CDR3 is built from 11 residues. Germline V gene data show CDR1 as LNHNV and CDR2 as YYDKDF (reference sequence). CDR3 DNA: TGTGCCACCAGCAGAGTTGGTGAGCAGTTCTTC. Protein product: CATSRVGEQFF. The variable domain in full, completed from reference TRBV15 and TRBJ2-1, reads DAMVIQNPRYQVTQFGKPVTLSCSQTLNHNVMYWYQQKSSQAPKLLFHYYDKDFNNEADTPDNFQSRRPNTSFCFLDIRSPGLGDTAMYLCATSRVGEQFFGPGTRLTVL.

This clonotype was seen repeatedly, ten times or more. The gene calls are TRBV18 and TRBJ1-2, with 8 bases fitting TRBD1. Germline V gives CDR1 KGHSH, CDR2 LQKENI. The CDR3 spans 16 residues. The J segment lost 4 bases and the V segment lost 0 bases, leaving 7 bases of the junction unmatched. The CDR3 nucleotides are TGTGCCAGCTCACCACCTCGCGACAGGGGCCTCTATGGCTACACCTTC. Encoded protein: CASSPPRDRGLYGYTF. Using reference TRBV18 and TRBJ1-2 for the parts outside the CDR3, the full variable domain is NAGVMQNPRHLVRRRGQEARLRCSPMKGHSHVYWYRQLPEEGLKFMVYLQKENIIDESGMPKERFSAEFPKEGPSILRIQQVVRGDSAAYFCASSPPRDRGLYGYTFGSGTRLTVV.

This clonotype came up many times. CDR3 loop: CASSSPRTGNTEAFF. In nucleotides, the CDR3 is TGTGCCAGCAGTTCACCTAGGACAGGGAACACTGAAGCTTTCTTT. This rearrangement joins TRBV28 to TRBJ1-1; the match to TRBD1 covers 7 bases. The CDR3 is 15 amino acids. The J segment lost 1 base and the V segment lost 4 bases, leaving 6 bases of the junction unmatched. Germline V gene lookup returns CDR1 MDHEN and CDR2 SYDVKM.

The J gene is TRBJ1-4, the V gene TRBV9; D not certain. The CDR3 sequence is 15 residues long. CDR1 is SGDLS and CDR2 is YYNGEE in the germline V gene. Trimming removed 1 base from V and 8 bases from J, with 15 bases in between. The CDR3 DNA reads TGTGCCAGCAGCGTATCGTCACAGAGAGGCGAAAAACTGTTTTTT. Its protein product is CASSVSSQRGEKLFF.

This clonotype was observed at least ten times. The J gene is TRBJ2-5, the V gene TRBV11-3; 15 bases map to TRBD2. The ends lost 4 bases at V and 4 bases at J; junction bases unmatched: 10. There are 18 residues in the CDR3. Looked up from germline, CDR1 is SGHNT and CDR2 is YENEEA. The CDR3 DNA follows: TGTGCCAGCAGCTCATTAGGGGGGGGACTAGCGGGAGGAGAGACCCAGTACTTC. It yields the protein CASSSLGGGLAGGETQYF.

The chain has TRBV4-1 and TRBJ2-1; D ambiguous. V was clipped by 4 bases and J by 9 bases, with 10 bases between them. This CDR3 contains 12 residues. The germline V gene encodes CDR1 MGHRA and CDR2 YSYEKL. This chain's CDR3 is CASSRVGGEQFF. The CDR3 bases are TGCGCCAGCAGCCGGGTCGGCGGTGAGCAGTTCTTC.